This paragraph reports one T cell receptor (beta chain). Its antigen is not known. This record comes from a study of T cells after yellow fever vaccination. Study-level findings and limits: A weaker secondary response peaked on day 5, the primary on day 15. Shared CD4/CD8 clonotypes were a small share, likely from convergent recombination. In post-booster samples, most primary-vaccination clones reappeared (approximately 95% CD4, 70% to 90% CD8).

Germline CDR1 and CDR2: SGHTA and FQGNSA. The CDR3 is 13 residues long. V lost 2 bases, J lost 8 bases, and 12 bases lay in between. Making TCR cDNA involved 5'RACE template switching, which added UMIs and a universal primer site. TCRdb reprocessed the 5' RACE reads via MiXCR and lists one record per CDR3 protein. This sample yields some 550,000 distinct CDR3 sequences, of which under 25% are seen a single time; roughly an eighth belongs to the top ten. This material consisted of PBMCs, taken 15 days after the yellow fever booster vaccination. This sequence was found in a young man who received the YFV17D yellow fever vaccine. The chain is built from TRBV7-2 and TRBJ1-1; no firm D call. The CDR3 loop is CASSLQLRAEAFF. For the CDR3, the DNA is TGTGCCAGCAGCTTACAATTAAGGGCCGAAGCTTTCTTT.